The T cell receptor (beta chain) under discussion was sequenced for a study of blood T cell repertoires in COVID-19. For the study at large: COVID-19 samples, acute and convalescent, were from the United States, Italy and Spain.

Method: immunoSEQ multiplex PCR; TCRdb's copy keeps in-frame clones and lacks some. The data hold under 400,000 clones, with more than 70% observed a single time. Patients from Seattle were sampled longitudinally, starting during active infection. The V gene's germline CDR1 is SGHTA and CDR2 FQGNSA. Trimming removed 7 bases from V and 7 bases from J; junction bases left unmatched: 12. CDR3 length equals 15 residues. J is TRBJ2-1 and V is TRBV7-2; 8 nucleotides agree with TRBD2. Sequencing input: peripheral blood. The sequence was obtained from a woman between 25 and 40 years old with COVID-19, enrolled during active disease. The CDR3 is CASTGGAGVHNEQFF. The DNA for the CDR3 is TGTGCCAGCACCGGAGGAGCGGGAGTTCATAATGAGCAGTTCTTC.